The sequence of this T cell receptor beta chain was determined in a study of beta chain features in type 1 diabetes. All of the isolated RNA was reverse transcribed, so expressed TCRB transcripts were sequenced. TCRdb's table, derived via immunoSEQ multiplex PCR, lists solely in-frame clones and lacks some. The table lists fewer than 250,000 clones, 11% to 15% of them singletons. General study findings and limits: Any HLA effect on TCRB rearrangement was left unresolved by small sub-analyses. TCRB CDR3s from Type 1 diabetes patients were moderately but significantly shorter in all four CD4+ subsets. Reduced insertions and increased deletions marked VDJ junctions in type 1 diabetes patients.

The length of the CDR3 is 16 residues. V gave up 5 bases and J gave up 1 base, with 17 bases separating them. Germline CDR1 reads SGHTA; CDR2 reads FQGNSA. There are a few counts of this clone. The antigen remains unidentified. The receptor comes from a woman aged 40 to 50 in good health. The rearrangement joins TRBV7-2 to TRBJ2-5, with D perhaps TRBD2 (5 bases). The sample was naive CD4+ T cells from blood. The CDR3 loop is CASSPTSGLTQETQYF. The CDR3 DNA sequence: TGTGCCAGCAGCCCGACCTCAGGACTTACCCAAGAGACCCAGTACTTC.